This passage covers 2 T cell receptor beta chains from one sample sequenced in a study of blood T cell repertoires in COVID-19. Produced via immunoSEQ multiplex PCR; TCRdb's table is partial and in-frame only. This sample has approximately 450,000 clones, with around 89% found just once. The source material was peripheral blood. These receptors all stem from a woman in her 30s with acute or convalescent COVID-19.

This clone has only one observation. The gene calls are TRBV3-1 (or the pseudogene TRBV3-2) and TRBJ2-3; 7 nucleotides line up with TRBD2. V was pared by 3 bases and J by 1 base, with 10 bases of the junction left unmatched. The CDR3 has 17 residues. Germline CDR1 and CDR2: LGHDT and YNNKEL (reference sequence). CDR3 DNA sequence: TGTGCCAGCAGCCAGTCGGGACTACGGGGGGGCACAGATACGCAGTATTTT. This encodes CASSQSGLRGGTDTQYF.

The CDR3 region is CASSRQGAQAEAFF. The CDR3 DNA follows: TGCGCCAGCAGCCGACAGGGGGCGCAGGCTGAAGCTTTCTTT. V usage is TRBV5-1 and J usage is TRBJ1-1; 10 bases fit TRBD1. With 4 bases clipped from V and 6 bases from J, the junction kept 6 bases outside the gene matches. CDR3 size: 14 residues. The germline V gene has CDR1 SGHRS and CDR2 YFSETQ.